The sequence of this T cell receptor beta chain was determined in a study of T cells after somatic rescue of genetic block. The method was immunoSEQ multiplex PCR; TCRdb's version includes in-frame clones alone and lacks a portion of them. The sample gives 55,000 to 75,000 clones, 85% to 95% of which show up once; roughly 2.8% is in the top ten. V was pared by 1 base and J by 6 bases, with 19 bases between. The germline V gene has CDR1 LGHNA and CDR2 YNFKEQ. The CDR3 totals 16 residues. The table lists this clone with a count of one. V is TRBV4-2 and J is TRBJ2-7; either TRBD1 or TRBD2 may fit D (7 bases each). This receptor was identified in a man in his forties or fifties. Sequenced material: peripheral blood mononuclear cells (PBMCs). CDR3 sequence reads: CASSQGPRTGGGEQYF. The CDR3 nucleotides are TGTGCCAGCAGCCAAGGCCCACGGACAGGCGGGGGCGAGCAGTACTTC.